A selection of T cell receptor beta chains follows, all from one sample in a study of blood T cells in healthy people across ages. Each CDR3 protein gets one entry after TCRdb re-called the 5' RACE reads with MiXCR. This table has some 860,000 distinct CDR3 sequences, around three fifths appearing once. The sequenced sample consisted of blood. These TCRs come from a man aged 40-49 years in good health. CDR3s include the opening cysteine and the closing phenylalanine or tryptophan. Fields, in order: V gene, clone size, CDR3 length, D gene, J gene, CDR3 DNA, CDR3 protein. D genes are given only for firm matches. The listing skips clone size in some rows; elsewhere it reads once, few, many or a size class.

TRBV12-3/TRBV12-4,NA,15,NA,TRBJ2-7,TGTGCCAGCAGTTCGGGCGGGATGAACTCCTACGAGCAGTACTTC,CASSSGGMNSYEQYF
TRBV11-2,NA,16,NA,TRBJ1-4,TGTGCCAGCAGCCTCAGAGGGTACGACAGAAATGAAAAACTGTTTTTT,CASSLRGYDRNEKLFF
TRBV4-3,NA,16,TRBD2,TRBJ2-3,TGCGCCAGCAGCCCCGGGACTAGCGGGAGTAGGGATACGCAGTATTTT,CASSPGTSGSRDTQYF
TRBV29-1,NA,12,NA,TRBJ2-5,TGCAGCGTTGTTGGTGGTAAAGAGACCCAGTACTTC,CSVVGGKETQYF
TRBV6-5,NA,16,TRBD1,TRBJ2-7,TGTGCCAGCAGGTTCGATGTCGGGACAGGGGTCCACGAGCAGTACTTC,CASRFDVGTGVHEQYF
TRBV7-2,NA,14,TRBD1,TRBJ1-5,TGTGCCAGCAGCTTAACGACAGGGGATCAGCCCCAGCATTTT,CASSLTTGDQPQHF
TRBV12-3/TRBV12-4,NA,15,NA,TRBJ1-5,TGTGCCAGCAGCCGTGAGAGCAATAGCAATCAGCCCCAGCATTTT,CASSRESNSNQPQHF
TRBV4-2,NA,20,TRBD2,TRBJ2-7,TGTGCCAGCAGCCAATCGATAGGAACCCGGGTAGGACTAGCGGATTACGAGCAGTACTTC,CASSQSIGTRVGLADYEQYF
TRBV21-1,NA,17,NA,TRBJ2-7,TGTGCCAGCACTTTACTAGCGGGGGGTAAAAGCTCCTACGAGCAGTACTTC,CASTLLAGGKSSYEQYF
TRBV16,NA,14,NA,TRBJ2-3,TGTGCCAGCAGCCAACACAGGAGCACAGATACGCAGTATTTT,CASSQHRSTDTQYF
TRBV28,NA,14,TRBD1,TRBJ2-4,TGTGCCAGCACCCCTGACAGGGTTAAAAACATTCAGTACTTC,CASTPDRVKNIQYF
TRBV6-8,few,14,TRBD1,TRBJ2-3,TGTGCCAGCAGTTACTGGACAGGGGGAAATACGCAGTATTTT,CASSYWTGGNTQYF
TRBV20-1,NA,12,NA,TRBJ2-1,TGCAGTGCTAGGGGGGACACAGTAGAGCAGTTCTTC,CSARGDTVEQFF
TRBV28,NA,15,TRBD2,TRBJ2-3,TGTGCCAGTACCAGGGGGACTAGCAACACAGATACGCAGTATTTT,CASTRGTSNTDTQYF
TRBV3-1,few,13,NA,TRBJ2-3,TGTGCCAGCAGCCAAGAACGGACAGATACGCAGTATTTT,CASSQERTDTQYF
TRBV5-1,NA,16,NA,TRBJ1-4,TGCGCCAGCAGCTCGGGAGCGGCCTTCGTAAATGAAAAACTGTTTTTT,CASSSGAAFVNEKLFF
TRBV12-5,once,16,TRBD1,TRBJ1-5,TGTGCTAGTGGTTCTGGGCGGGACAGAAGGCGACAGCCCCAGCATTTT,CASGSGRDRRRQPQHF
TRBV20-1,NA,18,TRBD2,TRBJ2-1,TGCAGTGCTGAACCCGGACTAGGCCAGGTATTATTTCAGGATGAGCAGTTCTTC,CSAEPGLGQVLFQDEQFF
TRBV6-6,NA,15,TRBD1,TRBJ1-2,TGTGCCAGCAGTTTCCCGGGACAGGGCTCCTATGGCTACACCTTC,CASSFPGQGSYGYTF
TRBV18,NA,14,NA,TRBJ1-4,TGTGCCAGCTCACCTGGGTCACCTAATGAAAAACTGTTTTTT,CASSPGSPNEKLFF
TRBV6-5,NA,12,NA,TRBJ2-1,TGTGCCAGCAGTTACTCCCCGGGCGAGCAGTTCTTC,CASSYSPGEQFF
TRBV5-6,few,13,NA,TRBJ2-7,TGTGCCAGCCACCCAGGGCTGGCGTACGAGCAGTACTTC,CASHPGLAYEQYF
TRBV20-1,few,12,NA,TRBJ2-3,TGCAGTGCTGTCAGGGGTACAGATACGCAGTATTTT,CSAVRGTDTQYF
TRBV20-1,NA,13,NA,TRBJ1-2,TGCAGTGCTACAACGGATTCTAACTATGGCTACACCTTC,CSATTDSNYGYTF